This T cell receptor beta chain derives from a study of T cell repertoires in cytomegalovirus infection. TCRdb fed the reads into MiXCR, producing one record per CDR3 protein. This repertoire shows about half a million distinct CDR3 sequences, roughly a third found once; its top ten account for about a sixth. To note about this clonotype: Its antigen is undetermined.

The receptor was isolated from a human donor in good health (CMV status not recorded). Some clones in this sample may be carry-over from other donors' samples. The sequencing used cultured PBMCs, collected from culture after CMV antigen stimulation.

The DNA for the CDR3 is TGCGCCAGCAGCCATCGGGCAGGGTTCCAAGAGACCCAGTACTTC. This codes for CASSHRAGFQETQYF. The chain employs TRBV5-1 and TRBJ2-5; possibly TRBD1 for D (5 bases). The germline V gene encodes CDR1 SGHRS and CDR2 YFSETQ. This CDR3 has 15 amino acids. V shed 4 bases and J shed 1 base, with 14 bases lying between them.